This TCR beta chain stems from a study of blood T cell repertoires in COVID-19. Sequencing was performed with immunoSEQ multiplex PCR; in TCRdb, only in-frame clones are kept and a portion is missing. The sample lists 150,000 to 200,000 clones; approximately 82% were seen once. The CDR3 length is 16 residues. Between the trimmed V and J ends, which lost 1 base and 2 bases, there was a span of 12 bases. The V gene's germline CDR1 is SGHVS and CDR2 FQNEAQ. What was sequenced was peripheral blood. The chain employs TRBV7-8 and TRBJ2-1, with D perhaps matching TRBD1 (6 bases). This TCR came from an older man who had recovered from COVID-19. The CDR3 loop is CASSLVGQPTYNEQFF. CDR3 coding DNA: TGTGCCAGCAGCTTAGTGGGACAACCCACCTACAATGAGCAGTTCTTC.